This paragraph reports one TCR beta chain. Germline CDR1 reads MDHEN; CDR2 reads SYDVKM. V lost 3 bases and J 5 bases, leaving 7 bases between the germline ends. This CDR3 spans 12 amino acids. The data originate from a study of shared clonotypes between healthy human individuals. Assay: immunoSEQ multiplex PCR; the TCRdb copy retains only in-frame clones and omits some. In the table there are 600,000 to 750,000 clones, roughly 72% of which are singletons. This receptor was taken from a woman aged 30 to 39 in good health. Sequenced input: memory CD4+ T cells sorted from blood. This sample's subset: CD45RA-negative fraction. The V call is TRBV28, the J call TRBJ1-1; D not certain. In DNA form, the CDR3 reads TGTGCCAGCAGTTTTCGGTGGACTGAAGCTTTCTTT. It specifies CASSFRWTEAFF.